This T cell receptor (beta chain) is from a study of cytomegalovirus exposure and HLA in healthy donors. This clone was recorded once. Antigen unknown. Study-wide results and limits: A missense variant in DCLRE1C was later tied to TCR beta V- and J-gene trimming. A previous analysis found most TCR beta V segments productive roughly 87% or roughly 30% of the time.

The PCR contained 60 Vbeta and 13 Jbeta primers. Here immunoSEQ multiplex PCR was the method, and the copy in TCRdb shows in-frame clones only, minus some. The sample includes approximately 120,000 clones, about 70% of them seen just once. V gave up 3 bases and J gave up 9 bases, with 15 bases separating them. Germline V CDR1 and CDR2: LNHDA, SQIVND (reference sequence). The CDR3 spans 14 residues. V gene TRBV19 combines with J gene TRBJ1-5; tentative D call: TRBD1 (5 bases). The sequenced sample was PBMCs. This sequence originates from a human donor in good health. The DNA of the CDR3 is TGTGCCAGTAGTATGGGGCAGGGCCGCTGGCCCCAGCATTTT. Its translation: CASSMGQGRWPQHF.